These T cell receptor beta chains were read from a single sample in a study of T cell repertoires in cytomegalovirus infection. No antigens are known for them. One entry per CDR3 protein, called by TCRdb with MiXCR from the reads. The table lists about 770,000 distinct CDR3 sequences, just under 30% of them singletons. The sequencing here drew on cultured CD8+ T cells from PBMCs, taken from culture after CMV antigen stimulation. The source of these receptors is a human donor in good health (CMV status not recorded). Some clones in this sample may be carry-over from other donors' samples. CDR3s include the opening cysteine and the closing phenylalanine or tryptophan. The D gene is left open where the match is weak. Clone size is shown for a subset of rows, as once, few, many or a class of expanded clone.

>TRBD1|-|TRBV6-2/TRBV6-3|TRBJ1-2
CASSLSGGHLYGYTF
TGTGCCAGCAGTTTATCAGGGGGGCACCTCTATGGCTACACCTTC
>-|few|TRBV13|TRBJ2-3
CASSNRRDLLLDTQYF
TGTGCCAGCAGTAACCGGCGGGACCTACTCTTGGATACGCAGTATTTT
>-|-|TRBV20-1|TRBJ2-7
CSARDFRGETYEQYF
TGCAGTGCTAGAGATTTTCGCGGGGAGACCTACGAGCAGTACTTC
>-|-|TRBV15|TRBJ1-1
CATSDRAKSWNTEAFF
TGTGCCACCAGCGACCGGGCGAAAAGCTGGAACACTGAAGCTTTCTTT
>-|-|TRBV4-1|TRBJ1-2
CASSQDLGSYGYTF
TGCGCCAGCAGCCAAGATCTGGGGAGCTATGGCTACACCTTC
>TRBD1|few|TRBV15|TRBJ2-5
CATSPRDRTPQETQYF
TGTGCCACCAGCCCACGGGACAGGACACCCCAAGAGACCCAGTACTTC
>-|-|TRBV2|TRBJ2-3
CASSAGPDTQYF
TGTGCCAGCAGTGCGGGGCCAGATACGCAGTATTTT
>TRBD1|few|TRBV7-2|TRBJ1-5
CASSLGTGGYSNQPQHF
TGTGCCAGCAGCTTAGGCACAGGGGGCTATAGCAATCAGCCCCAGCATTTT
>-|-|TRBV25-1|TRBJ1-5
CASSESGGRVNQPQHF
TGTGCCAGCAGTGAATCTGGGGGGCGAGTCAATCAGCCCCAGCATTTT
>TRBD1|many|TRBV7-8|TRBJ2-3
CASSLRGDRETDTQYF
TGTGCCAGCAGCTTAAGGGGGGACAGGGAGACAGATACGCAGTATTTT
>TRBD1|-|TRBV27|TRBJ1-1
CASGLQGETEAFF
TGTGCCAGCGGCCTACAGGGGGAGACTGAAGCTTTCTTT
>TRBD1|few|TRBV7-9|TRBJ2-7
CASRATGDEQYF
TGTGCCAGCAGAGCGACAGGGGACGAGCAGTACTTC
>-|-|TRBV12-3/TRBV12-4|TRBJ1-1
CATGDPAGAEAFF
TGTGCCACAGGGGACCCCGCGGGAGCTGAAGCTTTCTTT
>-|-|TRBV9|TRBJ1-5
CASSVGYNQPQHF
TGTGCCAGCAGCGTTGGATACAATCAGCCCCAGCATTTT
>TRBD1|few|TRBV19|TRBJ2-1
CASSIGQGAYNEQFF
TGTGCCAGTAGTATAGGGCAGGGGGCTTACAATGAGCAGTTCTTC
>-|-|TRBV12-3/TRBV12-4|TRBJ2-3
CASSLYPKYRNTDTQYF
TGTGCCAGCAGTTTGTACCCAAAGTACCGAAACACAGATACGCAGTATTTT
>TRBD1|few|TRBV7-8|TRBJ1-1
CASSLVRTGRDTEAFF
TGTGCCAGCAGCTTAGTCCGGACAGGGAGGGACACTGAAGCTTTCTTT
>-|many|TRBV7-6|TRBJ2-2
CASSLDPSLTGELFF
TGTGCCAGCAGCTTAGACCCATCTCTCACCGGGGAGCTGTTTTTT
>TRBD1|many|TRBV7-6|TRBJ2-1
CASSLGDREVSYNEQFF
TGTGCCAGCAGCCTCGGGGACAGGGAAGTCTCCTACAATGAGCAGTTCTTC
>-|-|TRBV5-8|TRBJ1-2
CASSLEGTNYGYTF
TGTGCCAGCAGCTTGGAAGGGACAAACTATGGCTACACCTTC
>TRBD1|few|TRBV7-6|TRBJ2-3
CASSRPGTGEDTQYF
TGTGCCAGCAGCCGACCCGGGACAGGGGAAGATACGCAGTATTTT
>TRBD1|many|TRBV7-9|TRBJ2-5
CASSSGQQETQYF
TGTGCCAGCAGCTCGGGACAGCAAGAGACCCAGTACTTC
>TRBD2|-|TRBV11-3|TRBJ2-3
CASSQTSGVRDTQYF
TGTGCCAGCAGCCAAACTAGCGGGGTCCGAGATACGCAGTATTTT
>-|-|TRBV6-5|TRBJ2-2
CASSVAWGNANTGELFF
TGTGCCAGCAGTGTAGCCTGGGGTAACGCGAACACCGGGGAGCTGTTTTTT
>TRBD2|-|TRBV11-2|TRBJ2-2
CASSSVPRGGHILSGELFF
TGTGCCAGCAGCTCAGTTCCCCGGGGGGGCCACATTTTATCCGGGGAGCTGTTTTTT
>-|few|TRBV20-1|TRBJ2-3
CGLRQPFSTDTQYF
TGCGGCCTGAGACAGCCATTCAGCACAGATACGCAGTATTTT
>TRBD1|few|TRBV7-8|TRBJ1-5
CASTLTGGQPQHF
TGTGCCAGCACCCTAACAGGGGGTCAGCCCCAGCATTTT
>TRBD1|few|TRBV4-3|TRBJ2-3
CASSQDLGGGDTQYF
TGCGCCAGCAGCCAAGATCTAGGGGGCGGAGATACGCAGTATTTT